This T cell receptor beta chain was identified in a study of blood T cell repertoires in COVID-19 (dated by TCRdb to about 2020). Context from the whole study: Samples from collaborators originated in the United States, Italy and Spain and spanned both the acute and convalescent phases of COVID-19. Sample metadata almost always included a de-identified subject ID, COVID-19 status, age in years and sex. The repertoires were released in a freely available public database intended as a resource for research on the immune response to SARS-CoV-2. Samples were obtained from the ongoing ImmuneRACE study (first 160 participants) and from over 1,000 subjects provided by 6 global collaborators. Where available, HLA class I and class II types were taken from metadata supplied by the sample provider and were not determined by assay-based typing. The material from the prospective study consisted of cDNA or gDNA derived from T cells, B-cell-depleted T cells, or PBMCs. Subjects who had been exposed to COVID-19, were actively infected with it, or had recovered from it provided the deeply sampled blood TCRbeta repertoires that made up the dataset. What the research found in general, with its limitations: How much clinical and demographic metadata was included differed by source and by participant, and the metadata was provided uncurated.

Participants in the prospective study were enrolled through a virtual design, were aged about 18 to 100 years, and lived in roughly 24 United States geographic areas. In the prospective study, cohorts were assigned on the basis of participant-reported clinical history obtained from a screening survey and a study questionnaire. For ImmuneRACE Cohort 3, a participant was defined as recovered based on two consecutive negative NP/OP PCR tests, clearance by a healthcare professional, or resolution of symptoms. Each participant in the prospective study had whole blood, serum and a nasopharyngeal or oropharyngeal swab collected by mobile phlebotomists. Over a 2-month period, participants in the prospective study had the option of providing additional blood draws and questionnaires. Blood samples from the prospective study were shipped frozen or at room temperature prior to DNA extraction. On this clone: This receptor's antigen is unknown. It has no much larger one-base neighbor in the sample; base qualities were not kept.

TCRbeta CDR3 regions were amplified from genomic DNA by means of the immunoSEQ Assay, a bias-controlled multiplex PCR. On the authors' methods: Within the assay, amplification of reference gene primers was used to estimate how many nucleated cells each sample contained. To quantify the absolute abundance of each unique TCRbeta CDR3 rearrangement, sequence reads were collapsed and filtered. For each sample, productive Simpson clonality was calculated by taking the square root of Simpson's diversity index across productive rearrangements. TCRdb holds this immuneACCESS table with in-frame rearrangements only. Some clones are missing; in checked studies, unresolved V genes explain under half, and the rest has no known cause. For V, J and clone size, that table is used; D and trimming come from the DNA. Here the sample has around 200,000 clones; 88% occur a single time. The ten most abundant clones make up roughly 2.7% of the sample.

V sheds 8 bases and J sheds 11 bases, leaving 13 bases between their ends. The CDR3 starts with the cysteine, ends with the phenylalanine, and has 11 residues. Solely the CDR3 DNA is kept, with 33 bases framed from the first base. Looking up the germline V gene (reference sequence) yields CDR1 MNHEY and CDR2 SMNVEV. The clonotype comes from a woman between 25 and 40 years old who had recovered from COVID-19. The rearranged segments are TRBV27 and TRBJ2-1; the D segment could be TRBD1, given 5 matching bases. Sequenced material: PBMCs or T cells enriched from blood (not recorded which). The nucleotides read TGTGCCAGCGGATCGACAGTTCAGCAGTTCTTC. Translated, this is CASGSTVQQFF.